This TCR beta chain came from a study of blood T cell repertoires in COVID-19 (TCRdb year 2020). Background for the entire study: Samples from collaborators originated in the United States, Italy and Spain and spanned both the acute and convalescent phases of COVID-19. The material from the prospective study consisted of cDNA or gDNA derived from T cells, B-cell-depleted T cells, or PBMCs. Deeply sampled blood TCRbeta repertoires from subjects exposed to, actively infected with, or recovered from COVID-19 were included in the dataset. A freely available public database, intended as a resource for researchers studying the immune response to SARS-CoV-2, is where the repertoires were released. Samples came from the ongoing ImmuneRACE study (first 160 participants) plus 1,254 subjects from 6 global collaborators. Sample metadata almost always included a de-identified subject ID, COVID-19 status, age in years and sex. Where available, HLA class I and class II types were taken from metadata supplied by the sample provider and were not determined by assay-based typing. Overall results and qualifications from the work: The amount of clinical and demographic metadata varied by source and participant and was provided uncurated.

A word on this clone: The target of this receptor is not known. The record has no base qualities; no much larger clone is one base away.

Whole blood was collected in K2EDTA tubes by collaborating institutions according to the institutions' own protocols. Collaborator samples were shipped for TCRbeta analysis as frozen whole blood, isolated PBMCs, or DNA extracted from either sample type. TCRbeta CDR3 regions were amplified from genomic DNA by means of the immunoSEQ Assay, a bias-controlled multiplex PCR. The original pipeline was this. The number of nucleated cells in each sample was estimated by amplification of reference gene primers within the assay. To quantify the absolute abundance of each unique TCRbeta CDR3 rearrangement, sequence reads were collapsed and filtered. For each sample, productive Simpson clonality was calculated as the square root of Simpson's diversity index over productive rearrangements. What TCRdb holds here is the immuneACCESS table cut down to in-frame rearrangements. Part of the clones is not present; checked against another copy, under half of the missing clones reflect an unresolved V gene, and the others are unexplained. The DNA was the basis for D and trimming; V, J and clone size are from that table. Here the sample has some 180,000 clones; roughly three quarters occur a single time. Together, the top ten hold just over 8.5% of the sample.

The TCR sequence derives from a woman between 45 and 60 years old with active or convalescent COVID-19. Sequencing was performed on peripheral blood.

The nucleotide sequence reads as follows: TGCGCCACCTACATAGCGGGAGCAGTGGGAGATACGCAGTATTTT. Its protein reads: CATYIAGAVGDTQYF. The chain is made from TRBV10-1 and TRBJ2-3; TRBD2 fits 9 bases in the junction. From cysteine to phenylalanine, the CDR3 is 15 amino acids long. Only the CDR3 region is kept as DNA, spanning 45 bases read in frame from base 1. Clipping removes 10 bases from V and 5 bases from J, with 13 as the unmatched junction base count. CDR1 and CDR2 are read off the germline V gene (reference sequence) as WNHNN and SYGVQD.